Shown below are 4 T cell receptor beta chains from a single sample sequenced in a study of cytotoxic CD8 clonotypes in ibrutinib-treated CLL. Generated by immunoSEQ multiplex PCR, the TCRdb table keeps only in-frame clones and is missing some. The sample gives 200,000 to 250,000 clones, 70% of which show up once; 15% is in the top ten. The source material was PBMCs, sampled after 24 months of ibrutinib treatment. The receptors come from a human donor with chronic lymphocytic leukemia.

In DNA form, the CDR3 reads TGTGCCAGCAGTTCCAGGACAGGGAGGAACGGCGAGCAGTACTTC. Residues: CASSSRTGRNGEQYF. The gene calls are TRBV6-5 and TRBJ2-7, with 8 bases identical to TRBD1. This CDR3 has 15 amino acids. V gave up 4 bases and J gave up 6 bases; unmatched junction bases: 11. CDR1 MNHEY and CDR2 SVGAGI come from the germline V gene.

This chain joins TRBV27 and TRBJ2-7; 10 bases fit TRBD1. Germline loops: CDR1 MNHEY, CDR2 SMNVEV (reference sequence). The V segment lost 0 bases and the J segment 3 bases; nucleotides outside the gene matches: 2. The CDR3 sequence is 15 residues long. In nucleotides, the CDR3 is TGTGCCAGCAGTTTATCGGGGGACAGGGGCTACGAGCAGTACTTC. Its protein product is CASSLSGDRGYEQYF.

This chain connects TRBV9 to TRBJ2-1; no firm D call. The CDR3 length is 11 residues. Germline V CDR1 and CDR2: SGDLS, YYNGEE. V shed 3 bases and J shed 10 bases, with 8 bases lying between them. CDR3 protein: CASSATREQFF. CDR3 sequence (DNA): TGTGCCAGCAGCGCCACCCGGGAGCAGTTCTTC.

This chain uses TRBV2 with TRBJ2-5; 9 positions match TRBD1. CDR1 is SNHLY, CDR2 FYNNEI, per germline. Trimming cost V 6 bases and J 5 bases; bases outside gene matches: 7. The CDR3 sequence is 14 residues long. CDR3 region: CASSFGTGWETQYF. The CDR3 DNA reads as TGTGCCAGCAGCTTCGGGACAGGGTGGGAGACCCAGTACTTC.